This T cell receptor beta chain was sequenced for a study of T cell repertoires in cytomegalovirus infection. Findings and caveats of the study: HLA-C-restricted CMV-specific TCR beta clonotypes were dominant in the ex vivo response.

This CDR3 has 14 residues. V was trimmed by 4 bases and J by 1 base, leaving 10 bases between them. Germline lookup yields CDR1 MDHEN and CDR2 SYDVKM. A single record per CDR3 protein comes from TCRdb applying MiXCR to the reads. Seen here are over 150,000 distinct CDR3 sequences, 17% observed once, and the top ten hold approximately 26%. On this clonotype: Its antigen is undetermined.

The TCR comes from a human donor in good health (CMV status not recorded). Some clones in this sample may be carry-over from other donors' samples. Sequencing was performed on CD8+ T cells from PBMCs. The J gene is TRBJ1-1, the V gene TRBV28; the D is unclear. CDR3 sequence (DNA): TGTGCCAGCAGTTCACGCGACACGAACACTGAAGCTTTCTTT. It is translated as CASSSRDTNTEAFF.